Shown below are 18 T cell receptor beta chains from a single sample sequenced in a study of T cell responses to AZD1222 COVID-19 vaccine. Clones were sequenced by immunoSEQ multiplex PCR, and TCRdb holds only the in-frame ones, with some missing. Of about 140,000 clones listed, 75% to 95% are singletons. The sequenced sample was peripheral blood, obtained 28 days after the second dose of the MenACWY control vaccine. The receptors were gathered from an adult who received the MenACWY meningococcal vaccine as a control.

This clone was seen many times. The chain couples TRBV19 to TRBJ2-7, with D possibly being TRBD1 (7 bases). Trimming removed 2 bases from V and 0 bases from J, with 14 bases in between. Germline V gene sequence: CDR1 LNHDA, CDR2 SQIVND (reference sequence). The CDR3 runs 16 residues. CDR3 coding DNA: TGTGCCAGTAGTATAACCACAGGGGACTTCTCCTACGAGCAGTACTTC. Protein: CASSITTGDFSYEQYF.

In DNA form, the CDR3 reads TGCAGCGTTGATAGGGCTGGGACCTACGAGCAGTACTTC. Protein sequence: CSVDRAGTYEQYF. This chain links TRBV29-1 with TRBJ2-7, with D unresolved. This CDR3 comprises 13 residues. V was trimmed by 3 bases and J by 2 bases, leaving 11 bases between them. Per the germline V gene, CDR1 is SQVTM and CDR2 is ANQGSEA.

The chain recombines TRBV14 with TRBJ2-2; 10 nucleotides align to TRBD1. The CDR3 length is 15 residues. Germline V lookup: CDR1 SGHDN, CDR2 FVKESK. J gave up 6 bases and V 4 bases, and 5 bases lay outside the gene matches. DNA for the CDR3: TGTGCCAGCAGCCCCCGGGACAGGGGCTCCGGGGAGCTGTTTTTT. Protein product: CASSPRDRGSGELFF.

This rearrangement joins TRBV28 to TRBJ1-5, with 8 bases matching TRBD1. Germline CDR1 and CDR2: MDHEN and SYDVKM. The junction had 9 bases not matched to a gene; V was cut back by 3 bases and J by 11 bases. The CDR3 totals 14 residues. CDR3: CASSFRQGSLAQHF. CDR3 bases: TGTGCCAGCAGTTTTCGACAGGGGTCGTTAGCCCAGCATTTT.

This sequence joins TRBV18 and TRBJ1-1; 8 bases are a match to TRBD1. This CDR3 region has 17 residues. Germline V CDR1 and CDR2: KGHSH, LQKENI. V was clipped by 3 bases and J by 1 base; unmatched bases: 10. The CDR3, as DNA: TGTGCCAGCTCACCGGCGGGTTCCGGGACAGGGAACACTGAAGCTTTCTTT. Residues: CASSPAGSGTGNTEAFF.

The CDR3 nucleotides read TGTGCCAGTAGAAACTCGACCCTCTATGGCTACACCTTC. Amino acids: CASRNSTLYGYTF. The chain is built from TRBV19 and TRBJ1-2; D gene uncertain. V lost 6 bases and J lost 4, with 12 bases in between. Germline CDR1 and CDR2: LNHDA and SQIVND (reference sequence). The CDR3 runs 13 residues.

The V gene is TRBV28, the J gene TRBJ2-7, with a possible D match to TRBD2 (6 bases). The V gene lost 8 bases and the J gene lost 0 bases, with 14 bases spanning the gap. The CDR3 is 14 amino acids. From germline, CDR1 is MDHEN and CDR2 SYDVKM. This CDR3 reads CASRRGVGSYEQYF. CDR3 nucleotide sequence: TGTGCCAGCCGCCGCGGGGTCGGCTCCTACGAGCAGTACTTC.

This chain uses TRBV7-2 with TRBJ2-1; 10 bases line up with TRBD1. Looked up from germline, CDR1 is SGHTA and CDR2 is FQGNSA. The ends lost 3 bases at V and 5 bases at J; junction bases unmatched: 1. CDR3 length: 14 residues. The CDR3 is CASSFGTGDNEQFF. CDR3 DNA sequence: TGTGCCAGCAGCTTCGGGACAGGGGACAATGAGCAGTTCTTC.

The rearrangement uses TRBV4-1 and TRBJ2-2; D is perhaps TRBD2 (7 bases). This CDR3 spans 15 amino acids. Trimming shortened V by 5 bases and J by 7 bases, and 17 bases separated the two germline ends. Germline V gene lookup returns CDR1 MGHRA and CDR2 YSYEKL. The CDR3 here is CASSRGGSDVGELFF. In nucleotides, the CDR3 is TGCGCCAGCAGCAGGGGGGGGAGCGATGTCGGGGAGCTGTTTTTT.

In its sample, this clone was seen a few times. The chain is built from TRBV27 and TRBJ2-1, with D perhaps TRBD1 or TRBD2 (6 bases each). The germline V and J ends were trimmed by 4 bases and 4 bases, with 14 bases remaining between them. CDR1 and CDR2 (germline): MNHEY, SMNVEV (reference sequence). The CDR3 length is 15 residues. The CDR3 coding sequence is TGTGCCAGCAGTTGGGGGCTAGCGCTATACAATGAGCAGTTCTTC. Translating gives CASSWGLALYNEQFF.

The chain joins TRBV7-9 to TRBJ1-6; D is unresolved. V lost 2 bases to trimming and J lost 0 bases, with 8 bases between them. The CDR3 runs to 16 residues. Germline lookup yields CDR1 SEHNR and CDR2 FQNEAQ (reference sequence). Here the CDR3 DNA reads TGTGCCAGCAGCTTATCATTAAGCTCCTATAATTCACCCCTCCACTTT. Its protein is CASSLSLSSYNSPLHF.

This sequence joins TRBV5-1 and TRBJ1-2; the D gene is possibly TRBD1 (5 bases). V lost 0 bases and J lost 2, with 14 bases in between. The CDR3 is 16 residues long. CDR1 SGHRS and CDR2 YFSETQ come from the germline V gene. The CDR3 DNA follows: TGCGCCAGCAGCTTGGATCCGGGACCCCAGAACTATGGCTACACCTTC. This gives the protein CASSLDPGPQNYGYTF.

The chain recombines TRBV2 with TRBJ2-7, with 9 bases lining up with TRBD2. There are 15 residues in the CDR3. Germline-derived CDR1 and CDR2 are SNHLY and FYNNEI. Losses at the gene ends were 1 base for V and 4 bases for J; bases not matched to a gene: 5. The chain's CDR3 is CASSEVRLAVYEQYF. The CDR3 region has the DNA TGTGCCAGCAGTGAAGTGAGACTAGCGGTTTACGAGCAGTACTTC.

This rearrangement joins TRBV10-3 to TRBJ2-7; 7 bases are shared with TRBD2. The germline CDR1 and CDR2 sequences are ENHRY and SYGVKD. The CDR3 extends over 14 amino acids. The ends lost 2 bases at V and 2 bases at J; junction bases unmatched: 3. The CDR3, as DNA: TGTGCCATCAGTGAGGGGAGCGGGGCCTACGAGCAGTACTTC. It encodes CAISEGSGAYEQYF.

J is TRBJ1-6 and V is TRBV6-2 or TRBV6-3; D remains unclear. V was shortened by 6 bases and J by 8 bases, with 32 bases between the two germline ends. CDR1 MNHEY and CDR2 SVGEGT come from the germline V gene. There are 20 residues in the CDR3. In DNA form, the CDR3 reads TGTGCCAGCAGCCCAAGGGTCAGATCCGAATGGAGGGAATTAGATTCACCCCTCCACTTT. Residues: CASSPRVRSEWRELDSPLHF.

The chain has TRBV15 and TRBJ2-7; D is possibly TRBD1 (6 bases). This CDR3 has 13 residues. The ends were cut back, 6 bases at V and 1 base at J, with 10 bases in the middle. Germline CDR1 LNHNV, CDR2 YYDKDF (reference sequence). The CDR3 region is CATRGTHSYEQYF. In DNA form, the CDR3 reads TGTGCCACCAGGGGGACACATTCCTACGAGCAGTACTTC.

The CDR3 DNA reads TGTGCCAGTAGTATCGCGTCATGGGACAGGACCACCGGGGAGCTGTTTTTT. The encoded protein is CASSIASWDRTTGELFF. V gene TRBV19 combines with J gene TRBJ2-2, with TRBD1 matching over 8 bases. CDR1 and CDR2 from the germline V gene are LNHDA and SQIVND (reference sequence). The CDR3 sequence is 17 residues long. V was clipped by 3 bases and J by 4 bases; unmatched bases: 10.

The chain has TRBV13 and TRBJ2-3; 10 bases agree with TRBD2. Germline CDR1 reads PRHDT; CDR2 reads FYEKMQ (reference sequence). The ends lost 0 bases at V and 2 bases at J; junction bases unmatched: 2. This CDR3 is built from 16 residues. CDR3 loop: CASSLGLAGNTDTQYF. The CDR3 DNA follows: TGTGCCAGCAGCTTAGGACTAGCGGGGAACACAGATACGCAGTATTTT.